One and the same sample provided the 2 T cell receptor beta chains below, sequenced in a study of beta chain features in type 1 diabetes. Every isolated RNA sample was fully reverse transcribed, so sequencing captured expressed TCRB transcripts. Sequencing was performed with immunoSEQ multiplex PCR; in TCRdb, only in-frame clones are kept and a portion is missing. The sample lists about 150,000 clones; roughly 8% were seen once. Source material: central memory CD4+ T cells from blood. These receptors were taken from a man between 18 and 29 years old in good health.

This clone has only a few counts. This CDR3 is CASSPLVAGFNEKLFF. CDR3 DNA sequence: TGTGCCAGCAGTCCCCTTGTGGCAGGCTTCAATGAAAAACTGTTTTTT. The chain couples TRBV28 to TRBJ1-4; D ambiguous. CDR3 length: 16 residues. V lost 5 bases and J 5 bases, leaving 18 bases between the germline ends. The germline V gene encodes CDR1 MDHEN and CDR2 SYDVKM.

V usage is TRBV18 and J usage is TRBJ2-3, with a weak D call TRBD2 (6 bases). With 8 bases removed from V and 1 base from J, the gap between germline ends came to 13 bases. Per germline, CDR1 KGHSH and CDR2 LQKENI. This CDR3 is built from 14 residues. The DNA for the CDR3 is TGTGCCAGCGCTGGCGGGGTAGGCACAGATACGCAGTATTTT. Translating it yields CASAGGVGTDTQYF.